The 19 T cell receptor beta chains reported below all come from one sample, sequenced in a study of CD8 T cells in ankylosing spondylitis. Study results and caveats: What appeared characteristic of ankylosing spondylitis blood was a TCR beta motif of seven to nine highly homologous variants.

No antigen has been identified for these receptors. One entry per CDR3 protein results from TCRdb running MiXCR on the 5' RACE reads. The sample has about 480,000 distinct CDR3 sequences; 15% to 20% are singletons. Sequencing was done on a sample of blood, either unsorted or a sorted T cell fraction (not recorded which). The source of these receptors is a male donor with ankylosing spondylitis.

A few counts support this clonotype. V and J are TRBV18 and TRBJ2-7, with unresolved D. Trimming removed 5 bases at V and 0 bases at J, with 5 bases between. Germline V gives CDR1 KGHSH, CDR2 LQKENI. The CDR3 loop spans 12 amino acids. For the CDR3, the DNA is TGTGCCAGCTCAGTGCTCTCCTACGAGCAGTACTTC. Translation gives CASSVLSYEQYF.

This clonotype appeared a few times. The CDR3 spells CASTVTDGYNSPLHF. CDR3 bases: TGTGCCAGCACCGTGACAGATGGCTATAATTCACCCCTCCACTTT. The chain couples TRBV6-2 or TRBV6-3 to TRBJ1-6; the D gene is possibly TRBD1 (5 bases). Trimming cost V 7 bases and J 3 bases, with 13 bases left between them. The CDR3 sequence is 15 residues long. Germline CDR1 reads MNHEY; CDR2 reads SVGEGT.

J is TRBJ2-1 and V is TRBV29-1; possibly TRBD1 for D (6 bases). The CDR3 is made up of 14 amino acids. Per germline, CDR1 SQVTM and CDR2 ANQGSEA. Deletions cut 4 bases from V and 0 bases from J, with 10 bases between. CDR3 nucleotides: TGCAGCGTTGTCGGACAGAGCTCCTACAATGAGCAGTTCTTC. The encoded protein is CSVVGQSSYNEQFF.

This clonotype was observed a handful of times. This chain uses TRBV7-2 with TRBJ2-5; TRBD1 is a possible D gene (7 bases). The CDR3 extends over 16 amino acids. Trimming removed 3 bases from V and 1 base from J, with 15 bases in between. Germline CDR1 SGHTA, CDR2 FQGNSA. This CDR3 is CASSLEGDRTQETQYF. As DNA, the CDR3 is TGTGCCAGCAGCTTGGAGGGGGACAGAACCCAAGAGACCCAGTACTTC.

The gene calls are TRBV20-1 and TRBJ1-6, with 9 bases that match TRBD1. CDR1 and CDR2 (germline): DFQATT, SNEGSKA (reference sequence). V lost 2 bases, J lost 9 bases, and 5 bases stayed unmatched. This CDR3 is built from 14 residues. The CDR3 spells CSARLDRGASPLHF. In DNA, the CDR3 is TGCAGTGCTAGATTAGACAGGGGGGCTTCACCCCTCCACTTT.

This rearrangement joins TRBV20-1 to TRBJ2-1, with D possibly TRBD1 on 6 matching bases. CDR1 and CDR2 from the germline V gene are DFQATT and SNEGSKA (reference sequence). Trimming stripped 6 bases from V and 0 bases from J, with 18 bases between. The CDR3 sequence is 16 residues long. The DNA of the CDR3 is TGCAGTGCCCAGGGGATGGCGTCGGTCTCCTACAATGAGCAGTTCTTC. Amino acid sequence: CSAQGMASVSYNEQFF.

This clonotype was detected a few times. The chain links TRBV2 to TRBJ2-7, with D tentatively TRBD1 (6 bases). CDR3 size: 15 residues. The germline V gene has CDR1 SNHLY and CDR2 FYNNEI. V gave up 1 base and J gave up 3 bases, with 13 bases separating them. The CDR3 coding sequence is TGTGCCAGCAGTGAAGTTGGGATAGGGGGCTACGAGCAGTACTTC. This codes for CASSEVGIGGYEQYF.

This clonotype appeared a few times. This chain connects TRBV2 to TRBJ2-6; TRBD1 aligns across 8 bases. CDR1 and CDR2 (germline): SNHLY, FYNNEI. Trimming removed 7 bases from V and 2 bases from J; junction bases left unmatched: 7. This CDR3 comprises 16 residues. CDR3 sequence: CASIAGGLAGANVLTF. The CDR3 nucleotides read TGTGCCAGCATAGCAGGGGGCCTAGCTGGGGCCAACGTCCTGACTTTC.

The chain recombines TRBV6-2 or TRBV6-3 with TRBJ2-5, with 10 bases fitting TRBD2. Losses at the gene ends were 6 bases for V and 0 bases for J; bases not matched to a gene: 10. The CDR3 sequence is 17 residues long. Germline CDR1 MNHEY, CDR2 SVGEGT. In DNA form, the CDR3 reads TGTGCCAGCAGGAAGACTCGGACTAGCGGATACCAAGAGACCCAGTACTTC. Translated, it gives CASRKTRTSGYQETQYF.

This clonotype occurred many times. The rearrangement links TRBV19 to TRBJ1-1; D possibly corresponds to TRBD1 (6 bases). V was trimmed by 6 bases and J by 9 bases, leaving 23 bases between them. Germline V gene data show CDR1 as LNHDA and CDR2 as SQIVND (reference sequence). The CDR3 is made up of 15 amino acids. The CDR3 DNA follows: TGTGCCAGTAGCGCGTTGCAGGGGATCGCGAATAAAGCTTTCTTT. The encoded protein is CASSALQGIANKAFF.

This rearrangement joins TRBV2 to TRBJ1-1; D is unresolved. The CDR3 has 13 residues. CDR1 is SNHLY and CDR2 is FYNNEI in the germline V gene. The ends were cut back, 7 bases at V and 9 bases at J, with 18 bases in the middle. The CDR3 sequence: CASTRDLRSKAFF. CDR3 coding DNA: TGTGCCAGCACCAGAGACCTAAGGTCCAAAGCTTTCTTT. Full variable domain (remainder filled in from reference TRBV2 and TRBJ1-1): EPEVTQTPSHQVTQMGQEVILRCVPISNHLYFYWYRQILGQKVEFLVSFYNNEISEKSEIFDDQFSVERPDGSNFTLKIRSTKLEDSAMYFCASTRDLRSKAFFGQGTRLTVV.

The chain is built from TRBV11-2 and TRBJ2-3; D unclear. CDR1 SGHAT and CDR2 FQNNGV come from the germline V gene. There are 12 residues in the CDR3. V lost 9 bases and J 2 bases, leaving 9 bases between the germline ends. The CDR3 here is CASGTTTDTQYF. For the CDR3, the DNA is TGTGCCAGTGGCACAACCACAGATACGCAGTATTTT.

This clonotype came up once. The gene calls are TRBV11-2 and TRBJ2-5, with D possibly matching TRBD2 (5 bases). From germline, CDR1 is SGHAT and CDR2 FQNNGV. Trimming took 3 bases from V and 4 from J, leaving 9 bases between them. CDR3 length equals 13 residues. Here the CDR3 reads CASSFPGLETQYF. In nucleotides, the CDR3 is TGTGCCAGCAGCTTTCCGGGATTAGAGACCCAGTACTTC.

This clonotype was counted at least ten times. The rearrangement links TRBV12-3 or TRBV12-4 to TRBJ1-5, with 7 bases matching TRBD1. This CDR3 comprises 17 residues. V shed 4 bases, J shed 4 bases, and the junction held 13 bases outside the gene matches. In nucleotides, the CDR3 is TGTGCCAGCAGTTGGGCCCTCCGGGACAGACATAATCAGCCCCAGCATTTT. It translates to CASSWALRDRHNQPQHF.

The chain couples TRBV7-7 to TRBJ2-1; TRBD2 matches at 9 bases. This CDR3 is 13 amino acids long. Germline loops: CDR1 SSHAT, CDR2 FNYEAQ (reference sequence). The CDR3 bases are TGTGCTAGCGGGACTAGCATCGGCAATGAGCAGTTCTTC. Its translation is CASGTSIGNEQFF.

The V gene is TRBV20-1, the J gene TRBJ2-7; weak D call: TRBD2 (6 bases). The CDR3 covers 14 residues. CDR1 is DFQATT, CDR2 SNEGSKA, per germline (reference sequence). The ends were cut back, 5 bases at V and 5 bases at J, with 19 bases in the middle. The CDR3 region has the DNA TGCAGTGCTCACGTGGGCGGGACCCCGCACGAGCAGTACTTC. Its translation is CSAHVGGTPHEQYF.

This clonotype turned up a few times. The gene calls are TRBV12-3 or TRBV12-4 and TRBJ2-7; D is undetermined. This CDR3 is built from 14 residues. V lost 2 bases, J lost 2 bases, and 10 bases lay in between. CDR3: CASSLSRKTYEQYF. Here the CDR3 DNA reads TGTGCCAGCAGTTTAAGCAGGAAGACCTACGAGCAGTACTTC.

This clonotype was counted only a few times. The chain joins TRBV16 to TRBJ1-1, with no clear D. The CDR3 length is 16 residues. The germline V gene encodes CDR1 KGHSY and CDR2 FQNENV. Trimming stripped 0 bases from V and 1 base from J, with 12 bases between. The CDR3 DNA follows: TGTGCCAGCAGCCAATCGTGGGCAGGTTGGAACACTGAAGCTTTCTTT. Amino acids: CASSQSWAGWNTEAFF.

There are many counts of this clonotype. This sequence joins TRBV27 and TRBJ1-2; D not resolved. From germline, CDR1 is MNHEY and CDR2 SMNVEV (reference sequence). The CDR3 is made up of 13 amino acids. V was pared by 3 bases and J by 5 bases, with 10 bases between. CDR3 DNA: TGTGCCAGCAGTTTGGCCCCGGGGTATGGCTACACCTTC. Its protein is CASSLAPGYGYTF.